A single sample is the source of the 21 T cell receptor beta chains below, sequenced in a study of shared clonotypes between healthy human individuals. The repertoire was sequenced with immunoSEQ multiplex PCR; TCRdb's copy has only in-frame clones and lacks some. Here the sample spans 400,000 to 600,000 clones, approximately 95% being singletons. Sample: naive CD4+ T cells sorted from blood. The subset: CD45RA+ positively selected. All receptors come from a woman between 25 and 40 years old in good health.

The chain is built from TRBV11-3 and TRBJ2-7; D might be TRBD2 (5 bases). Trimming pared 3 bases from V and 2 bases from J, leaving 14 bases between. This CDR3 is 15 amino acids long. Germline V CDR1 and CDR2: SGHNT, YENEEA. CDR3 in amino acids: CASSFPRGFTYEQYF. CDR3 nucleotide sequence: TGTGCCAGCAGCTTCCCTCGGGGTTTCACCTACGAGCAGTACTTC.

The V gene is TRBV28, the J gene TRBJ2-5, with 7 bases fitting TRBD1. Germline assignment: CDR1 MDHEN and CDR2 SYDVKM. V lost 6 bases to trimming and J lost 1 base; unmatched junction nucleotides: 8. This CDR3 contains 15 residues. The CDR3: CASSPPDRAQETQYF. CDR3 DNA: TGTGCCAGCAGCCCACCAGACAGGGCCCAAGAGACCCAGTACTTC.

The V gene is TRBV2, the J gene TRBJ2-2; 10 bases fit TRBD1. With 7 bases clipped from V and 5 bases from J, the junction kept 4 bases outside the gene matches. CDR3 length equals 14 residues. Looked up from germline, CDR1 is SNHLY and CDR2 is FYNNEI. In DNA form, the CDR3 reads TGTGCCAGCAACAGGGACAGGGGAACCGGGGAGCTGTTTTTT. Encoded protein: CASNRDRGTGELFF.

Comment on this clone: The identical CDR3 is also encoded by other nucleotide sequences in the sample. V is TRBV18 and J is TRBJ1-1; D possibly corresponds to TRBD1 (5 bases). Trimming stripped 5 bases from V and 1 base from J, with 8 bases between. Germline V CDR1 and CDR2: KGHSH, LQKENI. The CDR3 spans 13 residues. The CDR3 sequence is CASSGTENTEAFF. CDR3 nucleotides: TGTGCCAGCTCAGGGACGGAGAACACTGAAGCTTTCTTT. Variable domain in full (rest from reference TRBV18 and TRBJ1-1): NAGVMQNPRHLVRRRGQEARLRCSPMKGHSHVYWYRQLPEEGLKFMVYLQKENIIDESGMPKERFSAEFPKEGPSILRIQQVVRGDSAAYFCASSGTENTEAFFGQGTRLTVV.

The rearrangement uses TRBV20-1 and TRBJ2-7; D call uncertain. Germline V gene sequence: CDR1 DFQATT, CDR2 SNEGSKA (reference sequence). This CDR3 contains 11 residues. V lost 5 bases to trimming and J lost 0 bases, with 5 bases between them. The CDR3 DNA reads TGCAGTGCTTACTCCTCCTACGAGCAGTACTTC. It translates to CSAYSSYEQYF.

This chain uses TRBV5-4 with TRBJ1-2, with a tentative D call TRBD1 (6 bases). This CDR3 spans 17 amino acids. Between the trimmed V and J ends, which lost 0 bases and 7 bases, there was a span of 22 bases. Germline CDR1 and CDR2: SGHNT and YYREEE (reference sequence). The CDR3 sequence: CASSLESRRGQYLGYTF. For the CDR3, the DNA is TGTGCCAGCAGCTTGGAATCTCGTCGGGGGCAGTATCTTGGCTACACCTTC. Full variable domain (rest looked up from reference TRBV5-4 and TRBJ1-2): ETGVTQSPTHLIKTRGQQVTLRCSSQSGHNTVSWYQQALGQGPQFIFQYYREEENGRGNFPPRFSGLQFPNYSSELNVNALELDDSALYLCASSLESRRGQYLGYTFGSGTRLTVV.

The CDR3 region is CASSSILDNEQFF. CDR3 DNA: TGTGCCAGCAGTTCCATACTTGACAATGAGCAGTTCTTC. V usage is TRBV11-2 and J usage is TRBJ2-1; D ambiguous. The CDR3 runs 13 residues. Trimming shortened V by 6 bases and J by 5 bases, and 11 bases separated the two germline ends. Looked up from germline, CDR1 is SGHAT and CDR2 is FQNNGV. Looking up the rest from reference TRBV11-2 and TRBJ2-1 gives the full variable domain: EAGVAQSPRYKIIEKRQSVAFWCNPISGHATLYWYQQILGQGPKLLIQFQNNGVVDDSQLPKDRFSAERLKGVDSTLKIQPAKLEDSAVYLCASSSILDNEQFFGPGTRLTVL.

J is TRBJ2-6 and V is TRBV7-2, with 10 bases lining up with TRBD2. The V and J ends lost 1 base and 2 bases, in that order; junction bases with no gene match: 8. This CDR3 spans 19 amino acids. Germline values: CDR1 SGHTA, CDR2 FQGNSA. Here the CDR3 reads CASSLVSSSGSAGANVLTF. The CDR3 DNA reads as TGTGCCAGCAGCTTAGTTTCGTCTAGCGGGAGCGCTGGGGCCAACGTCCTGACTTTC.

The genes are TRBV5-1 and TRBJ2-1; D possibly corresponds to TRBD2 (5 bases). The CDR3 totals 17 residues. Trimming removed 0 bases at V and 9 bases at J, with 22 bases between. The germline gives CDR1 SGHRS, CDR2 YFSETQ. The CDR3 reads CASSLVTTWGTSGEQFF. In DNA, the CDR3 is TGCGCCAGCAGCTTGGTGACTACTTGGGGAACTTCGGGTGAGCAGTTCTTC.

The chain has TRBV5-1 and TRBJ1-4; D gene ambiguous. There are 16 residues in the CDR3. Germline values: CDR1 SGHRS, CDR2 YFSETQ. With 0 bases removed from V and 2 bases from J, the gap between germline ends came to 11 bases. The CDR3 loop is CASSLAGGVTNEKLFF. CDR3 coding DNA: TGCGCCAGCAGCTTGGCCGGCGGGGTCACTAATGAAAAACTGTTTTTT.

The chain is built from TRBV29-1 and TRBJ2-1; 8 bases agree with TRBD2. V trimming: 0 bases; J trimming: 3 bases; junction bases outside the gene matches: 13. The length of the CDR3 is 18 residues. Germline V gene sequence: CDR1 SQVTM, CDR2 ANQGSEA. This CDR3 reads CSVEDITSGLSNYNEQFF. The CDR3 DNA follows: TGCAGCGTTGAAGATATAACTAGCGGCCTGTCAAACTACAATGAGCAGTTCTTC.

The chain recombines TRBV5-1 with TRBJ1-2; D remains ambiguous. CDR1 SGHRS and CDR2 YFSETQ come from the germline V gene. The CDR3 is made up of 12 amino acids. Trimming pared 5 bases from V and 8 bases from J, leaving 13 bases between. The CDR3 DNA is TGCGCCAGCAGTGCCTCCTTGGACGGCTACACCTTC. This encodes CASSASLDGYTF.

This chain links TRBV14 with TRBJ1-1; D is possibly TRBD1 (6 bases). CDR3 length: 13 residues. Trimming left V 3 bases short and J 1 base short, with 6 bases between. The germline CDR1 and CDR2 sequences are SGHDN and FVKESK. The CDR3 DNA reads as TGTGCCAGCAGCCAGGACAGGAACACTGAAGCTTTCTTT. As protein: CASSQDRNTEAFF.

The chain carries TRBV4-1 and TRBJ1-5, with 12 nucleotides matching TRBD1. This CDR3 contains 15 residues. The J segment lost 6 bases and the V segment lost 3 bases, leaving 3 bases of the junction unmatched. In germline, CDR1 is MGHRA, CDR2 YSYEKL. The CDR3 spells CASSQGQGAVQPQHF. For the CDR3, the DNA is TGCGCCAGCAGCCAGGGACAGGGGGCGGTTCAGCCCCAGCATTTT.

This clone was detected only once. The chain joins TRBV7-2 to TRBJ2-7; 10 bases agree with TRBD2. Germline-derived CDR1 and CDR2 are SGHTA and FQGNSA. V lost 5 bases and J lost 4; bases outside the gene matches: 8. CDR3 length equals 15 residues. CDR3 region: CASSTAGGPGYEQYF. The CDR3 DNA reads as TGTGCCAGCAGCACAGCGGGAGGGCCAGGGTACGAGCAGTACTTC.

The CDR3 coding sequence is TGTGCCAGCAGCCTGATGGACTGGAACACTGAAGCTTTCTTT. It yields the protein CASSLMDWNTEAFF. The rearrangement links TRBV5-6 to TRBJ1-1; D not resolved. Germline loops: CDR1 SGHDT, CDR2 YYEEEE. The V end was cut by 4 bases, the J end by 1 base, with 11 bases between. CDR3 length equals 14 residues. The variable domain in full, completed from reference TRBV5-6 and TRBJ1-1, reads DAGVTQSPTHLIKTRGQQVTLRCSPKSGHDTVSWYQQALGQGPQFIFQYYEEEERQRGNFPDRFSGHQFPNYSSELNVNALLLGDSALYLCASSLMDWNTEAFFGQGTRLTVV.

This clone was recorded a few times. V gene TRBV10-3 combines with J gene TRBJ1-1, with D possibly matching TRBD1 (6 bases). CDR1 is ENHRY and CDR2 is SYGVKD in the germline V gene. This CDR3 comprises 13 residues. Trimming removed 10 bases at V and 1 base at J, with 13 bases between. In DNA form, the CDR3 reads TGTGCCACAACACACAGGGAGAACACTGAAGCTTTCTTT. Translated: CATTHRENTEAFF.

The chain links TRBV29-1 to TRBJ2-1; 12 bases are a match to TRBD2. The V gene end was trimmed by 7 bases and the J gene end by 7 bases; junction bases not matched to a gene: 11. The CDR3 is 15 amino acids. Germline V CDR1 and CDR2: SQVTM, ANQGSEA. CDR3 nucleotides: TGCAGCGGGAGGGAGACTAGCGGGGGTCTTAATGAGCAGTTCTTC. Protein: CSGRETSGGLNEQFF.

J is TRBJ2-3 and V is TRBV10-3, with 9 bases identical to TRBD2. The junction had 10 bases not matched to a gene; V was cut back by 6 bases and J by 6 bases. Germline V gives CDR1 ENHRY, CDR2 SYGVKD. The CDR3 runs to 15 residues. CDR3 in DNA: TGTGCCATCAGCTCTAGTAGCGGGAGTTCCGATACGCAGTATTTT. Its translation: CAISSSSGSSDTQYF.

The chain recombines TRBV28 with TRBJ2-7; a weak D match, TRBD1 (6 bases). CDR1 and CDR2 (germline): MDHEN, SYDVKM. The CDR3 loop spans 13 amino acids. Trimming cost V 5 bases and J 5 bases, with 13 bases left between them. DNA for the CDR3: TGTGCCAGCAGTCACAGGGTTGGAGACGAGCAGTACTTC. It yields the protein CASSHRVGDEQYF.

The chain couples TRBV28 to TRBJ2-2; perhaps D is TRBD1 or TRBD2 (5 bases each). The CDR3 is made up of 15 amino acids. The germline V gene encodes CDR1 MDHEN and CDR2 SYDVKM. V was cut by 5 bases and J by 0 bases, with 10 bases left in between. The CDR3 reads CASSGAGANTGELFF. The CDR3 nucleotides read TGTGCCAGCAGTGGGGCCGGGGCGAACACCGGGGAGCTGTTTTTT.